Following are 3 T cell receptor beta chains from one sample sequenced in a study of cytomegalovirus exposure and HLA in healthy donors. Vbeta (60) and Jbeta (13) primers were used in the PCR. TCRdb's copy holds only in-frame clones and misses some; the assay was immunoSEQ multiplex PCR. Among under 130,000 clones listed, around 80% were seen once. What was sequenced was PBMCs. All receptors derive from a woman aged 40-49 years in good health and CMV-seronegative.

As DNA, the CDR3 is TGTGCCAGCAGCAATGGACAGGGGCCAGGTGAGCAGTTCTTC. Amino acid sequence: CASSNGQGPGEQFF. This chain joins TRBV11-3 and TRBJ2-1, with 9 bases aligning to TRBD1. The V gene end was trimmed by 5 bases and the J gene end by 9 bases; junction bases not matched to a gene: 8. This CDR3 has 14 amino acids. The germline gives CDR1 SGHNT, CDR2 YENEEA. The whole variable domain, filled in from reference TRBV11-3 and TRBJ2-1, reads EAGVVQSPRYKIIEKKQPVAFWCNPISGHNTLYWYLQNLGQGPELLIRYENEEAVDDSQLPKDRFSAERLKGVDSTLKIQPAELGDSAVYLCASSNGQGPGEQFFGPGTRLTVL.

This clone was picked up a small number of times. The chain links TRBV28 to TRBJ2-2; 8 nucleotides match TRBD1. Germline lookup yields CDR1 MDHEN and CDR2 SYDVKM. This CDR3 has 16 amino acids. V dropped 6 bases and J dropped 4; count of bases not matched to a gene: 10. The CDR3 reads CASSPRTGSGTGELFF. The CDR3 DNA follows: TGTGCCAGCAGCCCTAGGACAGGGAGCGGCACCGGGGAGCTGTTTTTT.

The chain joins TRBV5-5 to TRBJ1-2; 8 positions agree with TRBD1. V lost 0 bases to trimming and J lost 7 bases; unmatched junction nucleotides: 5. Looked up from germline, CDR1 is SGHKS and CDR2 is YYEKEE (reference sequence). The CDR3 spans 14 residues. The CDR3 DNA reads TGTGCCAGCAGCTTGGCCAGGGGGCCGGGTGGCTACACCTTC. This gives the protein CASSLARGPGGYTF.